This T cell receptor beta chain was retrieved from a study of CD8 T cells in ankylosing spondylitis. Study results and limitations: Roughly 8 highly homologous variants made up a TCR beta motif that seemed to typify ankylosing spondylitis blood. In reactive arthritis synovial fluid and blood, some motif variants had been reported before.

Quantitative molecular-barcoded 5'-RACE generated the TCR beta libraries. TCRdb processed the 5' RACE reads anew with MiXCR; each CDR3 protein has one entry. The sample contains 500,000 to 550,000 distinct CDR3 sequences, approximately 12% of which appear only once. This clonotype was counted a few times. The antigen remains unidentified. The ends were cut back, 4 bases at V and 3 bases at J, with 13 bases in the middle. This CDR3 is built from 15 residues. Germline CDR1 and CDR2: MNHNS and SASEGT. The J gene is TRBJ1-5, the V gene TRBV6-1; a weak D match, TRBD1 (6 bases). The sample taken for sequencing was blood, either unsorted or a sorted T cell fraction (not recorded which). This sequence originates from a male donor with ankylosing spondylitis. CDR3 in DNA: TGTGCCAGCAGTGTTACAGGGACGTCCAATCAGCCCCAGCATTTT. This codes for CASSVTGTSNQPQHF.